This TCR beta chain was obtained from a study of OX40 agonist ivuxolimab in advanced cancers. In the study overall: Patients were given ivuxolimab, an antibody that agonizes OX40 (CD134). The study, taken as a whole, reports: Still undetermined is the antigen specificity of the expanded peripheral T cells. On average, CD8+ T cells had more expanded clones than CD4+.

Samples were taken at baseline and on day 1 of cycles 4 and 7. The J segment lost 6 bases and the V segment lost 4 bases, leaving 5 bases of the junction unmatched. The germline V gene encodes CDR1 SGHRS and CDR2 YFSETQ. This CDR3 comprises 13 residues. Assay used: immunoSEQ multiplex PCR; TCRdb lists only in-frame clones, some missing. The sample carries roughly 67,000 clones, around nine tenths recorded once. Comment on this clone: The antigen is unknown.

The sample was CD4+ or CD8+ T cells sorted from blood, taken in a trial of the OX40 agonist ivuxolimab. The chain combines TRBV5-1 with TRBJ2-7, with TRBD1 matching over 9 bases. The sequence came from an adult with an advanced solid tumor such as melanoma, head and neck, liver or kidney cancer. The DNA for the CDR3 is TGCGCCAGCAGCAGGGACAGGGTGAGCGAGCAGTACTTC. Protein sequence: CASSRDRVSEQYF.